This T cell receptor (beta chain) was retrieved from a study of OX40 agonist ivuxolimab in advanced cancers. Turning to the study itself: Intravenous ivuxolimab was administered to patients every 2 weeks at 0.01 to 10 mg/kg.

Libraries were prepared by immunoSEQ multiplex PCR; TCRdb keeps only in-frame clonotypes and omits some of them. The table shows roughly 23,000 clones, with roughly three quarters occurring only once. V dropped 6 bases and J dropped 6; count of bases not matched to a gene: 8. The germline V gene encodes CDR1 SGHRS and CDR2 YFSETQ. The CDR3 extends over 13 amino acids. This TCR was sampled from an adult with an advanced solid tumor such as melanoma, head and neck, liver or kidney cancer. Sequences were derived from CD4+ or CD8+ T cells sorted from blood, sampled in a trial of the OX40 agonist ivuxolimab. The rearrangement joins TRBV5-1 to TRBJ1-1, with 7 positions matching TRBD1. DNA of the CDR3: TGCGCCAGCACCTACAACACAGGGGCTGAAGCTTTCTTT. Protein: CASTYNTGAEAFF.